Each of the 24 T cell receptor beta chains below was sequenced from the same sample in a study of CD8 T cells in Susac syndrome. RNA totalling about 0.5 to 1 ug underwent reverse transcription with random hexamers. TCRdb analysed the immunoSEQ multiplex PCR reads with MiXCR anew, one entry per CDR3 protein. The profile shows about 200,000 distinct CDR3 sequences, 95% of them singletons. Source material: CD4+ T cells from PBMCs. Receptors were obtained from a human donor in good health.

This chain's CDR3 is CASSQETTTDTQYF. The CDR3 coding sequence is TGTGCCAGCAGCCAGGAGACAACTACAGATACGCAGTATTTT. The J gene is TRBJ2-3, the V gene TRBV6-6; D unresolved. V was trimmed by 6 bases and J by 3 bases, leaving 13 bases between them. This CDR3 has 14 amino acids. Germline lookup yields CDR1 MNHNY and CDR2 SVGAGI (reference sequence).

This chain uses TRBV29-1 with TRBJ2-1; maybe TRBD1 (5 bases). This CDR3 is built from 14 residues. Germline CDR1 is SQVTM and CDR2 is ANQGSEA. V lost 4 bases and J lost 4, with 14 bases in between. CDR3 in DNA: TGCAGCGTTGCGTTACAGGACCTTTACAATGAGCAGTTCTTC. As protein: CSVALQDLYNEQFF.

The genes are TRBV9 and TRBJ1-2, with D perhaps matching TRBD1 (6 bases). The germline V gene has CDR1 SGDLS and CDR2 YYNGEE. With 7 bases removed from V and 5 bases from J, the gap between germline ends came to 12 bases. The CDR3 is 12 residues long. CDR3 residues: CASSGQIYGYTF. The CDR3 nucleotides read TGTGCCAGCTCGGGACAAATTTATGGCTACACCTTC. The full variable domain, with the rest looked up from reference TRBV9 and TRBJ1-2, is DSGVTQTPKHLITATGQRVTLRCSPRSGDLSVYWYQQSLDQGLQFLIQYYNGEERAKGNILERFSAQQFPDLHSELNLSSLELGDSALYFCASSGQIYGYTFGSGTRLTVV.

This chain joins TRBV20-1 and TRBJ1-2; D remains ambiguous. V was clipped by 5 bases and J by 2 bases, with 12 bases between them. This CDR3 is built from 13 residues. Germline V lookup: CDR1 DFQATT, CDR2 SNEGSKA (reference sequence). CDR3 amino acids: CSAPLRANYGYTF. For the CDR3, the DNA is TGCAGTGCTCCCCTCCGGGCCAACTATGGCTACACCTTC.

The chain combines TRBV30 with TRBJ1-2; D perhaps matches TRBD1 (6 bases). Germline V gene sequence: CDR1 GTSNPN, CDR2 SVGIG (reference sequence). This CDR3 contains 12 residues. V was shortened by 8 bases and J by 4 bases, with 14 bases between the two germline ends. The CDR3 spells CAGEDSSYGYTF. Here the CDR3 DNA reads TGTGCCGGAGAGGACAGTTCCTATGGCTACACCTTC.

V is TRBV12-3 or TRBV12-4 and J is TRBJ2-1, with D possibly being TRBD2 (5 bases). V was clipped by 6 bases and J by 8 bases, with 23 bases between them. This CDR3 is built from 16 residues. The CDR3 sequence: CASSRSRSGPRDEQFF. CDR3 DNA: TGTGCCAGCAGCCGCAGTAGGAGCGGACCAAGGGATGAGCAGTTCTTC.

The chain links TRBV18 to TRBJ2-1, with unresolved D. The CDR3 is 14 amino acids. V lost 2 bases, J lost 4 bases, and 9 bases lay in between. The germline gives CDR1 KGHSH, CDR2 LQKENI. The CDR3 region is CASSPATQYNEQFF. CDR3 DNA: TGTGCCAGCTCACCAGCCACTCAGTACAATGAGCAGTTCTTC.

The chain is built from TRBV11-2 and TRBJ2-1, with a possible D match to TRBD2 (5 bases). Germline CDR1 is SGHAT and CDR2 is FQNNGV. This CDR3 contains 14 residues. Trimming took off 1 base at V and 7 bases at J, with 11 bases between the two ends. The CDR3 DNA is TGTGCCAGCAGCTTAGCTAGCAGCGTAAATGAGCAGTTCTTC. This translates into CASSLASSVNEQFF.

The J gene is TRBJ1-5, the V gene TRBV29-1; no definite D call. Germline V CDR1 and CDR2: SQVTM, ANQGSEA. The CDR3 is 11 residues long. Between the trimmed V and J ends, which lost 6 bases and 11 bases, there was a span of 14 bases. CDR3 sequence reads: CSVAEGSTQHF. In DNA, the CDR3 is TGCAGCGTCGCTGAAGGATCGACCCAGCATTTT.

DNA for the CDR3: TGTGCCAGCAGCTCCGGGACCGTCCGGCGGTTCTTC. This sequence encodes CASSSGTVRRFF. The V gene is TRBV28, the J gene TRBJ2-1; D may be TRBD1 or TRBD2 (5 bases each). V shed 6 bases and J shed 15 bases, with 18 bases lying between them. This CDR3 is built from 12 residues. The germline V gene encodes CDR1 MDHEN and CDR2 SYDVKM.

The rearrangement links TRBV28 to TRBJ2-5; D is perhaps TRBD2 (5 bases). The CDR3 consists of 12 residues. Trimming stripped 6 bases from V and 5 bases from J, with 10 bases between. The germline V gene encodes CDR1 MDHEN and CDR2 SYDVKM. CDR3 region: CASRAPGETQYF. For the CDR3, the DNA is TGTGCCAGCAGGGCTCCGGGGGAGACCCAGTACTTC.

This chain joins TRBV29-1 and TRBJ2-3; 13 nucleotides match TRBD2. The CDR3 is made up of 16 amino acids. The V gene's germline CDR1 is SQVTM and CDR2 ANQGSEA. The ends lost 3 bases at V and 2 bases at J; junction bases unmatched: 5. The CDR3 sequence: CSVDGGTSGTTDTQYF. In DNA, the CDR3 is TGCAGCGTTGACGGGGGGACTAGCGGGACCACAGATACGCAGTATTTT.

This sequence joins TRBV5-4 and TRBJ1-1, with a tentative D call TRBD1 (5 bases). Deletions cut 3 bases from V and 7 bases from J, with 10 bases between. CDR1 is SGHNT and CDR2 is YYREEE in the germline V gene (reference sequence). The CDR3 contains 12 residues. The CDR3 sequence: CASSWDSGEAFF. The CDR3 bases are TGTGCCAGCAGCTGGGACTCTGGTGAAGCTTTCTTT.

V and J are TRBV29-1 and TRBJ2-1; 11 bases match TRBD2. This CDR3 spans 12 amino acids. V lost 5 bases and J lost 8; bases outside the gene matches: 2. The germline gives CDR1 SQVTM, CDR2 ANQGSEA. The CDR3 spells CSVLAGGYEQFF. DNA for the CDR3: TGCAGCGTTCTAGCGGGGGGCTATGAGCAGTTCTTC.

This clonotype was recorded once. V is TRBV24-1 and J is TRBJ2-5, with D possibly being TRBD1 (5 bases). In germline, CDR1 is KGHDR, CDR2 SFDVKD. Trimming left V 3 bases short and J 2 bases short, with 9 bases between. CDR3 length: 14 amino acids. The CDR3 bases are TGTGCCACCAGTGATGCCAGGGAACAAGAGACCCAGTACTTC. Encoded protein: CATSDAREQETQYF.

The table lists this clonotype with a few counts. The chain has TRBV7-8 and TRBJ2-3; D is unclear. The V end lost 6 bases, the J end lost 2 bases, and 9 bases lay between the germline ends. In germline, CDR1 is SGHVS, CDR2 FQNEAQ. The CDR3 length is 13 residues. The DNA for the CDR3 is TGTGCCAGCAGTTTTGGTAACACAGATACGCAGTATTTT. This gives the protein CASSFGNTDTQYF.

The chain links TRBV15 to TRBJ2-3; D remains ambiguous. The CDR3 spans 14 residues. Trimming left V 1 base short and J 2 bases short, with 7 bases between. Germline CDR1 is LNHNV and CDR2 is YYDKDF (reference sequence). The CDR3 sequence: CATSRGTDTDTQYF. CDR3 DNA sequence: TGTGCCACCAGCAGAGGCACAGACACAGATACGCAGTATTTT.

V usage is TRBV29-1 and J usage is TRBJ2-1; TRBD2 might be the D (6 bases). Trimming took off 2 bases at V and 3 bases at J, with 8 bases between the two ends. CDR1 is SQVTM and CDR2 is ANQGSEA in the germline V gene. This CDR3 contains 13 residues. The chain's CDR3 is CSVEREVYNEQFF. Written as DNA, the CDR3 is TGCAGCGTTGAAAGGGAGGTCTACAATGAGCAGTTCTTC.

V and J are TRBV27 and TRBJ2-1; the match to TRBD1 covers 8 bases. This CDR3 region has 12 residues. After removal of 5 bases from V and 12 bases from J, the junction contained 6 bases not matched to a gene. Germline values: CDR1 MNHEY, CDR2 SMNVEV (reference sequence). CDR3 bases: TGTGCCAGCAGTACGGACAGGGACATGCAGTTCTTC. It specifies CASSTDRDMQFF.

The genes are TRBV19 and TRBJ1-6; D is uncertain. CDR1 is LNHDA, CDR2 SQIVND, per germline (reference sequence). The CDR3 covers 12 residues. Trimming cost V 4 bases and J 10 bases, with 8 bases left between them. The CDR3 sequence: CASSTQTSPLHF. CDR3 DNA sequence: TGTGCCAGTAGTACCCAGACCTCACCCCTCCACTTT.

This sequence joins TRBV20-1 and TRBJ2-7; 9 nucleotides line up with TRBD1. This CDR3 is 14 amino acids long. The germline V gene has CDR1 DFQATT and CDR2 SNEGSKA (reference sequence). After removal of 3 bases from V and 4 bases from J, the junction contained 7 bases not matched to a gene. The CDR3 sequence: CSARAWDRAYEQYF. CDR3 nucleotide sequence: TGCAGTGCTAGGGCTTGGGACAGGGCTTACGAGCAGTACTTC.

V is TRBV27 and J is TRBJ2-7; 8 bases line up with TRBD1. Germline V gene lookup returns CDR1 MNHEY and CDR2 SMNVEV (reference sequence). This CDR3 is built from 16 residues. Trimming at V came to 5 bases and at J to 3 bases, leaving 12 bases not matched to a gene. The CDR3 region has the DNA TGTGCCAGCAGTCCATTGTCAGGGGGCCCTGACTACGAGCAGTACTTC. This sequence encodes CASSPLSGGPDYEQYF.

The chain uses TRBV29-1 and TRBJ2-2, with D unclear. V lost 4 bases to trimming and J lost 6 bases, with 6 bases between them. The length of the CDR3 is 11 residues. Germline loops: CDR1 SQVTM, CDR2 ANQGSEA. The CDR3: CSVATAGELFF. The CDR3 DNA reads TGCAGCGTTGCTACTGCCGGGGAGCTGTTTTTT.

This rearrangement joins TRBV29-1 to TRBJ2-5; D is uncertain. CDR1 and CDR2 (germline): SQVTM, ANQGSEA. This CDR3 has 14 amino acids. V lost 0 bases, J lost 7 bases, and 15 bases lay in between. The CDR3 loop is CSVEDLGPLGTQYF. The CDR3 DNA follows: TGCAGCGTTGAAGATCTCGGACCCCTGGGGACCCAGTACTTC.